Listed here are 30 T cell receptor beta chains from one sample, sequenced in a study of T-cell reconstitution after alpha-beta-depleted transplantation in children. Molecular barcoding with unique molecular identifiers was used for the TCRbeta library. MiXCR was run by TCRdb on the PCR reads, yielding one entry per CDR3 protein. The sample shows 200,000 to 300,000 distinct CDR3 sequences, roughly a quarter of them seen only once. Sequencing was performed on PBMCs, mostly from graft donor cells, taken 360 days after TCRalphabeta/CD19-depleted stem cell transplant. The source is a female patient between 2 and 15 years old who had a stem cell transplant for congenital amegakaryocytic thrombocytopenia, so the T cells may come from the graft donor.

The sample holds a few counts of this clonotype. The chain recombines TRBV7-2 with TRBJ2-3; 7 bases fit TRBD2. The germline gives CDR1 SGHTA, CDR2 FQGNSA. V shed 7 bases, J shed 6 bases, and the junction held 16 bases outside the gene matches. This CDR3 contains 16 residues. CDR3 region: CASTAVGGRHIDTQYF. The CDR3 DNA sequence: TGTGCCAGCACCGCCGTAGGCGGGAGACATATCGATACGCAGTATTTT.

This clonotype appeared a few times. This chain links TRBV20-1 with TRBJ2-1; D is unclear. Germline CDR1 reads DFQATT; CDR2 reads SNEGSKA (reference sequence). This CDR3 region has 14 residues. Deletions cut 4 bases from V and 12 bases from J, with 22 bases between. In nucleotides, the CDR3 is TGCAGTGCTATTATAGACAAGTTGAGGAGTGCGCAGTTCTTC. Translation: CSAIIDKLRSAQFF.

The chain carries TRBV21-1 and TRBJ2-3; no check of the table's D call, TRBD1, against the DNA was made. TRBV21-1 is noted as a pseudogene. The CDR3 runs 18 residues. CDR3 protein: CASSKRLPRSRPTDTQYF. CDR3 in DNA: TGTGCCAGCAGCAAAAGACTCCCCCGAAGCAGACCCACAGATACGCAGTATTTT.

The gene calls are TRBV12-3 or TRBV12-4 and TRBJ2-5; TRBD2 aligns across 13 bases. This CDR3 has 16 amino acids. V was clipped by 5 bases and J by 5 bases; unmatched bases: 8. DNA for the CDR3: TGTGCCAGCAGTCGGACTAGCGGGGGACCATTGGAGACCCAGTACTTC. Protein sequence: CASSRTSGGPLETQYF.

In this sample, this clonotype turned up a few times. The gene calls are TRBV12-3 or TRBV12-4 and TRBJ2-7; 9 bases map to TRBD2. This CDR3 is built from 14 residues. The V and J ends lost 2 bases and 9 bases, in that order; junction bases with no gene match: 8. CDR3 sequence (DNA): TGTGCCAGCAGTTTAACCAGCGGGGGGTCGTGGCAGTACTTC. Protein: CASSLTSGGSWQYF.

CDR3 region: CASSFRDREYYEQYF. The CDR3 DNA reads TGTGCCAGCAGCTTTAGGGACAGGGAGTACTACGAGCAGTACTTC. This chain joins TRBV7-2 and TRBJ2-7; TRBD1 aligns across 9 bases. J gave up 3 bases and V 3 bases, and 6 bases lay outside the gene matches. The CDR3 totals 15 residues. Germline loops: CDR1 SGHTA, CDR2 FQGNSA.

This clonotype has more than one count but fewer than ten. This sequence joins TRBV11-2 and TRBJ2-7; D is unresolved. Germline loops: CDR1 SGHAT, CDR2 FQNNGV. This CDR3 has 13 residues. V was shortened by 2 bases and J by 5 bases, with 10 bases between the two germline ends. For the CDR3, the DNA is TGTGCCAGCAGCTTAATCCTATTGGACGAGCAGTACTTC. Amino acids: CASSLILLDEQYF.

This clonotype turned up a few times. The chain has TRBV19 and TRBJ2-2; TRBD2 matches 7 bases. CDR1 and CDR2 from the germline V gene are LNHDA and SQIVND (reference sequence). The CDR3 spans 15 residues. Trimming removed 7 bases from V and 0 bases from J; junction bases left unmatched: 5. CDR3: CASNPSGTNTGELFF. The CDR3 DNA sequence: TGTGCCAGTAACCCTAGCGGAACGAACACCGGGGAGCTGTTTTTT.

This clonotype was observed a handful of times. V gene TRBV5-1 combines with J gene TRBJ2-5; a possible D gene is TRBD2 (5 bases). CDR3 length: 16 residues. CDR1 and CDR2 (germline): SGHRS, YFSETQ. V dropped 0 bases and J dropped 4 bases, with 16 bases sitting between them. For the CDR3, the DNA is TGCGCCAGCAGCTTGGACACCGGACTTAACGGAGAGACCCAGTACTTC. Residues: CASSLDTGLNGETQYF. Combining the CDR3 with reference TRBV5-1 and TRBJ2-5 gives the whole variable domain KAGVTQTPRYLIKTRGQQVTLSCSPISGHRSVSWYQQTPGQGLQFLFEYFSETQRNKGNFPGRFSGRQFSNSRSEMNVSTLELGDSALYLCASSLDTGLNGETQYFGPGTRLLVL.

This clonotype was counted between two and nine times. The chain couples TRBV7-2 to TRBJ2-1; TRBD2 matches 13 bases. V shed 5 bases, J shed 9 bases, and the junction held 4 bases outside the gene matches. Germline V lookup: CDR1 SGHTA, CDR2 FQGNSA. The CDR3 covers 14 residues. The CDR3 is CASSPGTSGTEQFF. CDR3 nucleotide sequence: TGTGCCAGCAGCCCTGGGACTAGCGGGACTGAGCAGTTCTTC.

The chain combines TRBV5-6 with TRBJ1-2, with TRBD1 matching over 7 bases. This CDR3 is 14 amino acids long. V trimming: 4 bases; J trimming: 5 bases; junction bases outside the gene matches: 8. From germline, CDR1 is SGHDT and CDR2 YYEEEE. CDR3 sequence: CASSIAGTVYGYTF. The CDR3 coding sequence is TGTGCCAGCAGCATCGCTGGGACAGTATATGGCTACACCTTC. The full variable domain, its missing parts supplied by reference TRBV5-6 and TRBJ1-2, is DAGVTQSPTHLIKTRGQQVTLRCSPKSGHDTVSWYQQALGQGPQFIFQYYEEEERQRGNFPDRFSGHQFPNYSSELNVNALLLGDSALYLCASSIAGTVYGYTFGSGTRLTVV.

This clonotype was observed many times. Here the CDR3 DNA reads TGTGCCAGCAGCCAAAGGCAGGGACTAGCGGGAGAGACCCAGTACTTC. Its translation: CASSQRQGLAGETQYF. The chain employs TRBV4-2 and TRBJ2-5; 12 bases agree with TRBD2. The CDR3 runs 16 residues. The V gene's germline CDR1 is LGHNA and CDR2 YNFKEQ. Germline trimming cut 2 bases from V and 4 bases from J; bases unmatched to any gene: 5.

The chain combines TRBV28 with TRBJ2-2; 7 nucleotides match TRBD2. CDR3 length: 14 amino acids. The V gene end was trimmed by 2 bases and the J gene end by 5 bases; junction bases not matched to a gene: 2. Germline V gives CDR1 MDHEN, CDR2 SYDVKM. The CDR3 DNA reads TGTGCCAGCAGTTTAGCGGGGGAAACCGGGGAGCTGTTTTTT. This encodes CASSLAGETGELFF.

V gene TRBV7-8 combines with J gene TRBJ2-1; D not resolved. Trimming stripped 0 bases from V and 0 bases from J, with 12 bases between. The CDR3 covers 17 residues. The germline gives CDR1 SGHVS, CDR2 FQNEAQ. The CDR3, as DNA: TGTGCCAGCAGCTTAGCCGGACGGATACTCTCCTACAATGAGCAGTTCTTC. Translation gives CASSLAGRILSYNEQFF.

This clonotype was detected only a few times. The chain is built from TRBV10-3 and TRBJ1-1; D is uncertain. Trimming took 2 bases from V and 0 from J, leaving 4 bases between them. Germline assignment: CDR1 ENHRY and CDR2 SYGVKD. The CDR3 extends over 13 amino acids. CDR3 coding DNA: TGTGCCATCAGTGAGCGGCTGAACACTGAAGCTTTCTTT. Protein sequence: CAISERLNTEAFF.

This clonotype turned up a few times. The chain recombines TRBV13 with TRBJ2-3; possible D gene TRBD2, 5 bases. Germline V gives CDR1 PRHDT, CDR2 FYEKMQ (reference sequence). The CDR3 is 16 amino acids. V lost 8 bases to trimming and J lost 0 bases, with 18 bases between them. The CDR3 coding sequence is TGTGCCAGCGGATTCAAACAGCGGAGTAGCACAGATACGCAGTATTTT. Protein product: CASGFKQRSSTDTQYF.

The chain joins TRBV4-3 to TRBJ2-1; 8 bases fit TRBD2. The CDR3 is 17 amino acids. Trimming removed 1 base from V and 0 bases from J; junction bases left unmatched: 5. Germline-derived CDR1 and CDR2 are LGHNA and YSLEER. For the CDR3, the DNA is TGCGCCAGCAGCCAAGCCCCCGGGACTAGCTCCTACAATGAGCAGTTCTTC. Its protein product is CASSQAPGTSSYNEQFF.

The chain employs TRBV3-1 and TRBJ2-2; 11 nucleotides align to TRBD2. Germline lookup yields CDR1 LGHDT and CDR2 YNNKEL (reference sequence). J gave up 3 bases and V 4 bases, and 4 bases lay outside the gene matches. The CDR3 spans 16 residues. In DNA, the CDR3 is TGTGCCAGCAGCCCGGGACTAGCGGACTACACCGGGGAGCTGTTTTTT. Its protein product is CASSPGLADYTGELFF.

The V call is TRBV20-1, the J call TRBJ2-4, with 9 bases lining up with TRBD2. Germline V gene sequence: CDR1 DFQATT, CDR2 SNEGSKA (reference sequence). J gave up 8 bases and V 6 bases, and 5 bases lay outside the gene matches. CDR3 size: 12 residues. The CDR3 region is CSARTSEYIQYF. The CDR3 coding sequence is TGCAGTGCCCGGACTAGCGAATACATTCAGTACTTC.

The CDR3 nucleotides are TGTGCCAGTAGTCACGGGGGGCCTCCCTACGAGCAGTACTTC. This encodes CASSHGGPPYEQYF. The rearrangement uses TRBV19 and TRBJ2-7; TRBD2 might be the D (7 bases). V lost 5 bases and J 2 bases, leaving 13 bases between the germline ends. The CDR3 loop spans 14 amino acids. In germline, CDR1 is LNHDA, CDR2 SQIVND (reference sequence).

In this sample, this clonotype turned up a few times. The chain employs TRBV12-3 or TRBV12-4 and TRBJ2-3; D ambiguous. Trimming took 5 bases from V and 4 from J, leaving 19 bases between them. CDR3 size: 16 residues. The CDR3 DNA is TGTGCCAGCAGTACCTTGGACGCCACGCACTCAGATACGCAGTATTTT. Protein product: CASSTLDATHSDTQYF.

The rearrangement joins TRBV21-1 to TRBJ1-1; the table's D call, TRBD1, was not checked against the DNA. TRBV21-1 is a pseudogene segment. The CDR3 totals 13 residues. The CDR3 spells CASSHWTVDKAFF. DNA for the CDR3: TGTGCCAGCAGCCACTGGACAGTGGACAAAGCTTTCTTT.

This clonotype showed up just a few times. V is TRBV5-6 and J is TRBJ2-1, with D perhaps matching TRBD2 (6 bases). Germline lookup yields CDR1 SGHDT and CDR2 YYEEEE. The length of the CDR3 is 16 residues. The germline V and J ends were trimmed by 2 bases and 5 bases, with 17 bases remaining between them. The CDR3 loop is CASSFSWGTGHNEQFF. CDR3 DNA sequence: TGTGCCAGCAGCTTCTCGTGGGGGACTGGACACAATGAGCAGTTCTTC.

V usage is TRBV20-1 and J usage is TRBJ2-3; possible D gene TRBD1, 6 bases. Germline CDR1 DFQATT, CDR2 SNEGSKA (reference sequence). Trimming took 0 bases from V and 3 from J, leaving 10 bases between them. The CDR3 covers 14 residues. The CDR3: CSAREQGVTDTQYF. The CDR3 DNA is TGCAGTGCTAGAGAACAGGGAGTGACAGATACGCAGTATTTT.

Only a few counts were recorded for this clonotype. DNA for the CDR3: TGTGCCAGCAGCTTGAGGGACCAGCCCCAGCATTTT. It encodes CASSLRDQPQHF. The chain employs TRBV5-4 and TRBJ1-5, with a weak D call TRBD1 (5 bases). Germline CDR1 is SGHNT and CDR2 is YYREEE (reference sequence). The CDR3 totals 12 residues. V was cut by 1 base and J by 7 bases, with 6 bases left in between.

This clonotype was counted at least ten times. V and J are TRBV29-1 and TRBJ1-1; 11 bases map to TRBD1. V lost 6 bases, J lost 6 bases, and 9 bases stayed unmatched. The CDR3 has 14 residues. The V gene's germline CDR1 is SQVTM and CDR2 ANQGSEA. The CDR3 DNA reads as TGCAGCGTACGTGGACAGGGGGCAAGGGCTGAAGCTTTCTTT. Amino acid sequence: CSVRGQGARAEAFF. Together with reference TRBV29-1 and TRBJ1-1, the CDR3 gives the full variable domain: SAVISQKPSRDICQRGTSLTIQCQVDSQVTMMFWYRQQPGQSLTLIATANQGSEATYESGFVIDKFPISRPNLTFSTLTVSNMSPEDSSIYLCSVRGQGARAEAFFGQGTRLTVV.

This clonotype was counted a single time. The rearrangement joins TRBV7-6 to TRBJ1-5; D possibly corresponds to TRBD1 (5 bases). Looked up from germline, CDR1 is SGHVS and CDR2 is FNYEAQ. With 2 bases removed from V and 0 bases from J, the gap between germline ends came to 8 bases. The CDR3 is 15 amino acids. The CDR3 region has the DNA TGTGCCAGCAGCTTAAGCCAGGGTAGCAATCAGCCCCAGCATTTT. Amino acid sequence: CASSLSQGSNQPQHF.

This clonotype has a count of ten or more. The chain links TRBV7-2 to TRBJ1-4; D gene uncertain. Germline values: CDR1 SGHTA, CDR2 FQGNSA. The V gene lost 3 bases and the J gene lost 5 bases, with 10 bases spanning the gap. The CDR3 runs 14 residues. CDR3 amino acids: CASSLRLTNEKLFF. CDR3 bases: TGTGCCAGCAGCTTGAGGCTTACGAATGAAAAACTGTTTTTT.

The gene calls are TRBV5-1 and TRBJ2-3; a weak D match, TRBD2 (6 bases). The germline CDR1 and CDR2 sequences are SGHRS and YFSETQ. Trimming cost V 3 bases and J 4 bases, with 12 bases left between them. The CDR3 sequence is 14 residues long. CDR3 nucleotide sequence: TGCGCCAGCAGCTCCCGACTAGTCCCAGATACGCAGTATTTT. Translated: CASSSRLVPDTQYF.

V usage is TRBV5-1 and J usage is TRBJ2-5, with D unclear. This CDR3 region has 14 residues. V was clipped by 4 bases and J by 5 bases, with 15 bases between them. CDR1 and CDR2 (germline): SGHRS, YFSETQ. The CDR3 reads CASSPAQARETQYF. CDR3 bases: TGCGCCAGCAGCCCCGCCCAGGCGAGGGAGACCCAGTACTTC.